Shown below are 14 T cell receptor beta chains from a single sample sequenced in a study of PD-1 blockade in classical Hodgkin lymphoma. Sample time point: newly diagnosed, previously untreated cHL patient sample. Assay: immunoSEQ multiplex PCR; the TCRdb copy retains only in-frame clones and omits some. The sample consists of 25,000 to 35,000 clones, 94% of them appearing once. Sequencing was carried out using peripheral blood mononuclear cells (PBMCs). These receptors came from a human donor with classical Hodgkin lymphoma.

V is TRBV5-1 and J is TRBJ1-2; D possibly corresponds to TRBD1 (6 bases). Trimming left V 2 bases short and J 0 bases short, with 11 bases between. The germline CDR1 and CDR2 sequences are SGHRS and YFSETQ. CDR3 length: 15 amino acids. The CDR3 region is CASSFGGDTNYGYTF. The CDR3 nucleotides read TGCGCCAGCAGCTTCGGGGGGGACACTAACTATGGCTACACCTTC.

V is TRBV5-1 and J is TRBJ1-4, with unresolved D. Trimming removed 4 bases from V and 5 bases from J, with 12 bases in between. This CDR3 contains 14 residues. Germline lookup yields CDR1 SGHRS and CDR2 YFSETQ. CDR3 nucleotides: TGCGCCAGCAGCAACGGGATCCAGAATGAAAAACTGTTTTTT. Its translation is CASSNGIQNEKLFF.

Comment on this clone: At one end the junction does not follow the germline gene, possibly because of a read error. This rearrangement joins TRBV7-7 to TRBJ1-1, with D maybe TRBD1 (5 bases). Germline CDR1 SSHAT, CDR2 FNYEAQ (reference sequence). The CDR3 runs 14 residues. In DNA form, the CDR3 reads TGTGCTAGCAGCTTAATGGGGGATCAAACTGAAGCTTTCTTT. It yields the protein CASSLMGDQTEAFF.

J is TRBJ2-3 and V is TRBV12-5; 7 bases line up with TRBD1. CDR3 length: 15 amino acids. The V gene end was trimmed by 4 bases and the J gene end by 1 base; junction bases not matched to a gene: 5. Per germline, CDR1 LGHNT and CDR2 FRNRAP. The CDR3, as DNA: TGTGCTAGTGGTTGGGGCACAGGGGGCACAGATACGCAGTATTTT. It is translated as CASGWGTGGTDTQYF.

The gene calls are TRBV27 and TRBJ2-5, with D unresolved. The germline V and J ends were trimmed by 5 bases and 1 base, with 8 bases remaining between them. The CDR3 is made up of 13 amino acids. CDR1 is MNHEY and CDR2 is SMNVEV in the germline V gene (reference sequence). The CDR3 region is CASSRKFQETQYF. CDR3 coding DNA: TGTGCCAGCAGTCGTAAGTTCCAAGAGACCCAGTACTTC.

DNA of the CDR3: TGTGCCAGCAGTCGGACTAGCGGGAAGGTCTACGAGCAGTACTTC. It specifies CASSRTSGKVYEQYF. The chain is built from TRBV28 and TRBJ2-7; 12 bases agree with TRBD2. Germline loops: CDR1 MDHEN, CDR2 SYDVKM. This CDR3 comprises 15 residues. V was pared by 5 bases and J by 3 bases, with 5 bases of the junction left unmatched.

The table lists this clone with a few counts. The chain couples TRBV5-6 to TRBJ2-1; no clear D gene. Germline V CDR1 and CDR2: SGHDT, YYEEEE. The germline V and J ends were trimmed by 1 base and 12 bases, with 14 bases remaining between them. This CDR3 comprises 13 residues. The CDR3 bases are TGTGCCAGCAGCTTGATTTCTTCCGTGGGGCAGTTCTTC. Protein sequence: CASSLISSVGQFF.

This clone appeared a few times. The chain combines TRBV28 with TRBJ1-2; 7 bases are a match to TRBD1. V trimming: 6 bases; J trimming: 12 bases; junction bases outside the gene matches: 13. The CDR3 has 13 amino acids. CDR1 MDHEN and CDR2 SYDVKM come from the germline V gene. Here the CDR3 DNA reads TGTGCCAGCAGACTCGGACAGGTTATGGCTAACACCTTC. It encodes CASRLGQVMANTF.

The V gene is TRBV4-1, the J gene TRBJ2-1, with a possible D match to TRBD1 (6 bases). This CDR3 is built from 15 residues. With 2 bases removed from V and 7 bases from J, the gap between germline ends came to 15 bases. Germline V gene data show CDR1 as MGHRA and CDR2 as YSYEKL. The CDR3 sequence is CASSQPTGRGNEQFF. Written as DNA, the CDR3 is TGCGCCAGCAGCCAACCTACAGGGAGAGGAAATGAGCAGTTCTTC.

The gene calls are TRBV4-3 and TRBJ1-2; 7 nucleotides match TRBD1. V lost 0 bases and J lost 7; bases outside the gene matches: 8. The germline V gene has CDR1 LGHNA and CDR2 YSLEER. CDR3 length: 15 residues. The DNA for the CDR3 is TGCGCCAGCAGCCAAGATGGGAGGGGGCGGGGTGGCTACACCTTC. This codes for CASSQDGRGRGGYTF.

V usage is TRBV4-1 and J usage is TRBJ2-7, with D tentatively TRBD1 (5 bases). Germline-derived CDR1 and CDR2 are MGHRA and YSYEKL. The CDR3 contains 14 residues. V lost 2 bases to trimming and J lost 7 bases, with 15 bases between them. The chain's CDR3 is CASSQKRGLGEQYF. The CDR3 DNA reads as TGCGCCAGCAGCCAAAAAAGGGGTTTGGGGGAGCAGTACTTC.

The chain couples TRBV28 to TRBJ2-6; D is perhaps TRBD1 or TRBD2 (5 bases each). The V end lost 6 bases, the J end lost 2 bases, and 14 bases lay between the germline ends. This CDR3 has 16 residues. Per germline, CDR1 MDHEN and CDR2 SYDVKM. CDR3 in amino acids: CASSRLAGPGANVLTF. The CDR3 DNA is TGTGCCAGCAGCCGCCTAGCAGGGCCTGGGGCCAACGTCCTGACTTTC. The full variable domain, with the rest looked up from reference TRBV28 and TRBJ2-6, is DVKVTQSSRYLVKRTGEKVFLECVQDMDHENMFWYRQDPGLGLRLIYFSYDVKMKEKGDIPEGYSVSREKKERFSLILESASTNQTSMYLCASSRLAGPGANVLTFGAGSRLTVL.

The chain is built from TRBV4-1 and TRBJ2-1; 9 nucleotides match TRBD1. Germline V gene lookup returns CDR1 MGHRA and CDR2 YSYEKL. V lost 5 bases to trimming and J lost 6 bases; unmatched junction nucleotides: 8. This CDR3 region has 15 residues. The CDR3 region has the DNA TGCGCCAGCAGCACACCGGGACAGGGCCGCAATGAGCAGTTCTTC. Its protein product is CASSTPGQGRNEQFF.

The chain joins TRBV13 to TRBJ2-7, with 7 bases that match TRBD1. The V and J ends lost 1 base and 6 bases, in that order; junction bases with no gene match: 3. The CDR3 is 13 amino acids. The germline gives CDR1 PRHDT, CDR2 FYEKMQ (reference sequence). CDR3 DNA: TGTGCCAGCAGCTTAGAGGGGGCCAGCGAGCAGTACTTC. Residues: CASSLEGASEQYF.